This record looks at one TCR beta chain sequence and its context. Its antigen is unknown. The source of the sample is a study of graft-versus-host responses after intestinal transplantation. As for the study in general: Each transplant was multivisceral, liver-intestinal, or isolated intestinal. Uniformly, recipients were administered anti-thymocyte globulin induction with subsequent tacrolimus and steroids for about 3 years.

Only in-frame clones appear in the TCRdb table, and some are missing; sequencing was by immunoSEQ multiplex PCR. The sample carries under 100,000 clones, 92% recorded once. The germline V gene encodes CDR1 SGHDT and CDR2 YYEEEE. The CDR3 is 13 residues long. Deletions cut 2 bases from V and 5 bases from J, with 11 bases between. Study-wide results and caveats: Investigators detected GvH clones in recipient marrow, with some emerging earlier in ileum or blood. Early post-transplant HvG declines were associated with peak circulating GvH clone levels.

The J gene is TRBJ2-7, the V gene TRBV5-6; possible D gene TRBD1, 5 bases. The material sequenced was unstimulated CD8+ T cells sorted from spleen or lymph node cells, taken before transplant. The clonotype was recovered from a human donor who was the organ donor for an intestinal transplant. CDR3 bases: TGTGCCAGCAGCTTCCAGGGTATCCACGAGCAGTACTTC. Protein sequence: CASSFQGIHEQYF.